This T cell receptor beta chain is drawn from a study of shared clonotypes between healthy human individuals. Whole-study findings and limits: Collection of samples was limited to blood; tissue repertoires likely differ. Shared across a few donors were around 5% of the naive CD4 clonotypes. Larger estimated richness was generally recorded for naive subsets relative to memory subsets.

About this clone: Its specificity is unknown.

Assay execution took place at the deep level. Clones were read by immunoSEQ multiplex PCR, and TCRdb kept only the in-frame ones, dropping some. The sample includes about 2.3 million clones, roughly 93% seen only once; the top ten take about 0.37%. The V and J ends lost 4 bases and 4 bases respectively, with 14 bases between them. From germline, CDR1 is SGHRS and CDR2 YFSETQ. CDR3 length: 14 residues. Sequencing was performed on naive CD4+ T cells from PBMCs. Subset meaning: CD45RA+ positively selected. The rearrangement joins TRBV5-1 to TRBJ2-5; the D gene is possibly TRBD2 (6 bases). The sequence derives from a man between 18 and 29 years old in good health. Some clones in this sample may be carry-over from other donors' samples. CDR3 sequence (DNA): TGCGCCAGCAGCAAGGGACTCCCCCTAGAGACCCAGTACTTC. Translating it yields CASSKGLPLETQYF. The whole variable domain, remainder taken from reference TRBV5-1 and TRBJ2-5, is KAGVTQTPRYLIKTRGQQVTLSCSPISGHRSVSWYQQTPGQGLQFLFEYFSETQRNKGNFPGRFSGRQFSNSRSEMNVSTLELGDSALYLCASSKGLPLETQYFGPGTRLLVL.